The 28 T cell receptor beta chains below were found in one sample sequenced in a study of PD-L1 blockade in urothelial cancer. Data came from immunoSEQ multiplex PCR; TCRdb stores just in-frame clones and leaves some out. The profile covers about 38,000 clones, with approximately 80% appearing a single time and roughly 15% taken by the ten largest. Regarding time point: pretreatment peripheral blood. This material consisted of PBMCs, taken around atezolizumab (anti-PD-L1) treatment. The receptors come from an elderly man with urothelial cancer.

This clone was counted only a few times. The J gene is TRBJ2-2, the V gene TRBV28; no definite D call. The germline CDR1 and CDR2 sequences are MDHEN and SYDVKM. The germline V and J ends were trimmed by 9 bases and 7 bases, with 9 bases remaining between them. The CDR3 spans 11 residues. Here the CDR3 reads CASINYGELFF. CDR3 coding DNA: TGTGCCAGTATAAATTACGGGGAGCTGTTTTTT.

This clone was observed once. The chain joins TRBV18 to TRBJ1-4, with D hard to call. The V end lost 1 base, the J end lost 7 bases, and 7 bases lay between the germline ends. Per the germline V gene, CDR1 is KGHSH and CDR2 is LQKENI. This CDR3 is built from 13 residues. DNA of the CDR3: TGTGCCAGCTCACCACGAGTGCCTGAAAAACTGTTTTTT. Translating gives CASSPRVPEKLFF.

The sample holds a few counts of this clone. The sample has other DNA sequences that encode this CDR3 too. V gene TRBV5-1 combines with J gene TRBJ2-2; 8 bases agree with TRBD1. The junction had 6 bases not matched to a gene; V was cut back by 3 bases and J by 5 bases. Germline CDR1 is SGHRS and CDR2 is YFSETQ. The CDR3 totals 15 residues. As DNA, the CDR3 is TGCGCCAGCAGCTCTGACAGGGGTGGGACCGGGGAGCTGTTTTTT. Amino acid sequence: CASSSDRGGTGELFF.

The CDR3 here is CASSSRGLAGGETQYF. In DNA form, the CDR3 reads TGTGCCAGCAGCTCTAGAGGACTAGCGGGAGGGGAAACGCAGTATTTT. The J gene is TRBJ2-3, the V gene TRBV11-2, with 15 bases identical to TRBD2. The ends lost 4 bases at V and 9 bases at J; junction bases unmatched: 8. The CDR3 consists of 16 residues. CDR1 SGHAT and CDR2 FQNNGV come from the germline V gene. The whole variable domain, filled in from reference TRBV11-2 and TRBJ2-3, reads EAGVAQSPRYKIIEKRQSVAFWCNPISGHATLYWYQQILGQGPKLLIQFQNNGVVDDSQLPKDRFSAERLKGVDSTLKIQPAKLEDSAVYLCASSSRGLAGGETQYFGPGTRLTVL.

The chain joins TRBV5-1 to TRBJ2-3, with 7 bases identical to TRBD1. The CDR3 is made up of 16 amino acids. Germline V CDR1 and CDR2: SGHRS, YFSETQ. Trimming cost V 7 bases and J 2 bases; bases outside gene matches: 13. The CDR3 is CASSLSWDSPTDTQYF. The CDR3 DNA reads TGCGCCAGCTCCTTATCCTGGGACAGTCCCACAGATACGCAGTATTTT.

The gene calls are TRBV15 and TRBJ2-7; the match to TRBD1 covers 7 bases. V lost 3 bases, J lost 6 bases, and 8 bases stayed unmatched. Per the germline V gene, CDR1 is LNHNV and CDR2 is YYDKDF (reference sequence). This CDR3 contains 14 residues. CDR3 loop: CATSREQGLGEQYF. The CDR3 DNA sequence: TGTGCCACCAGCAGGGAACAGGGGTTGGGCGAGCAGTACTTC.

This chain connects TRBV4-3 to TRBJ2-7, with D possibly TRBD1 on 6 matching bases. This CDR3 has 14 amino acids. V was clipped by 0 bases and J by 6 bases, with 12 bases between them. Per the germline V gene, CDR1 is LGHNA and CDR2 is YSLEER. This CDR3 is CASSQDLQGGEQYF. In DNA, the CDR3 is TGCGCCAGCAGCCAAGATCTACAGGGTGGCGAGCAGTACTTC.

This clone has just one count. This chain uses TRBV12-5 with TRBJ1-5; TRBD1 agrees at 9 bases. Germline lookup yields CDR1 LGHNT and CDR2 FRNRAP. This CDR3 comprises 16 residues. The junction had 7 bases not matched to a gene; V was cut back by 6 bases and J by 1 base. CDR3 in amino acids: CASGRTGQGSNQPQHF. CDR3 nucleotide sequence: TGTGCTAGTGGCCGAACGGGACAGGGCAGCAATCAGCCCCAGCATTTT.

The chain links TRBV4-3 to TRBJ2-5; TRBD2 aligns across 8 bases. CDR3 length: 12 amino acids. Germline V gene lookup returns CDR1 LGHNA and CDR2 YSLEER. The junction had 1 base not matched to a gene; V was cut back by 1 base and J by 9 bases. In nucleotides, the CDR3 is TGCGCCAGCAGCCAAGCGGGGGGGGCCCAGTACTTC. This gives the protein CASSQAGGAQYF.

J is TRBJ2-7 and V is TRBV6-5; TRBD2 matches at 8 bases. In germline, CDR1 is MNHEY, CDR2 SVGAGI. The CDR3 runs to 11 residues. The J segment lost 4 bases and the V segment lost 7 bases, leaving 0 bases of the junction unmatched. Written as DNA, the CDR3 is TGTGCCAGCAAGCGGGAGTACGAGCAGTACTTC. Amino acids: CASKREYEQYF.

On this clone: The junction departs from the called germline gene at one end, perhaps through a read error. In the same sample, other DNA sequences code for this CDR3. V usage is TRBV10-3 and J usage is TRBJ2-5; a weak D match, TRBD1 (7 bases). Germline V gene lookup returns CDR1 ENHRY and CDR2 SYGVKD. This CDR3 is 16 amino acids long. The CDR3 reads CAISEGQGGKGETQYF. The CDR3 DNA reads as TGTGCCATCAGTGAAGGGCAGGGGGGAAAGGGAGAGACCCAATACTTC.

The chain links TRBV11-2 to TRBJ2-5; 10 bases are shared with TRBD2. The CDR3 covers 17 residues. J lost 5 bases, V lost 4 bases, and 13 bases had no gene match. From germline, CDR1 is SGHAT and CDR2 FQNNGV. CDR3 coding DNA: TGTGCCAGCAGCTCCTTACTAGCGGGGCAACCGGGGGAGACCCAGTACTTC. Translated, it gives CASSSLLAGQPGETQYF.

The CDR3 is CASSLAGTGAEQYF. The CDR3 region has the DNA TGTGCCAGCAGCTTAGCGGGGACAGGGGCCGAGCAGTACTTC. This chain connects TRBV7-2 to TRBJ2-7; 10 bases align to TRBD1. The CDR3 covers 14 residues. V was pared by 0 bases and J by 6 bases, with 2 bases of the junction left unmatched. CDR1 and CDR2 (germline): SGHTA, FQGNSA.

The chain couples TRBV30 to TRBJ2-4; 11 bases align to TRBD2. J lost 6 bases, V lost 4 bases, and 11 bases had no gene match. Germline V gives CDR1 GTSNPN, CDR2 SVGIG (reference sequence). The CDR3 spans 16 residues. The CDR3 loop reads CAWTGGRLAGGNIQYF. CDR3 DNA sequence: TGTGCCTGGACCGGGGGACGCCTAGCGGGAGGAAACATTCAGTACTTC.

Regarding this clone: This specimen includes other DNA sequences encoding the same CDR3. The J gene is TRBJ1-3, the V gene TRBV18; a weak D match, TRBD1 (5 bases). Germline lookup yields CDR1 KGHSH and CDR2 LQKENI. This CDR3 contains 15 residues. The V end lost 1 base, the J end lost 0 bases, and 7 bases lay between the germline ends. The CDR3 spells CASSPRQGSGNTIYF. CDR3 sequence (DNA): TGTGCCAGCTCACCACGCCAGGGCTCTGGAAACACCATATATTTT. The full variable domain, with the rest looked up from reference TRBV18 and TRBJ1-3, is NAGVMQNPRHLVRRRGQEARLRCSPMKGHSHVYWYRQLPEEGLKFMVYLQKENIIDESGMPKERFSAEFPKEGPSILRIQQVVRGDSAAYFCASSPRQGSGNTIYFGEGSWLTVV.

Only a few counts were recorded for this clone. The chain uses TRBV7-2 and TRBJ2-1; TRBD1 matches 7 bases. Germline values: CDR1 SGHTA, CDR2 FQGNSA. This CDR3 spans 13 amino acids. The trim removed 4 bases at V and 6 bases at J, leaving 3 bases unmatched. The CDR3 nucleotides read TGTGCCAGCAGCTCTTACAGGGGCAATGAGCAGTTCTTC. As protein: CASSSYRGNEQFF.

This chain joins TRBV5-4 and TRBJ2-1, with TRBD2 matching 13 bases. There are 16 residues in the CDR3. From germline, CDR1 is SGHNT and CDR2 YYREEE (reference sequence). Germline trimming cut 4 bases from V and 7 bases from J; bases unmatched to any gene: 8. The CDR3 DNA reads TGTGCCAGCAGCGCCTCACTAGCGGGAGGGCCAAATGAGCAGTTCTTC. It yields the protein CASSASLAGGPNEQFF.

The chain uses TRBV2 and TRBJ2-7; the D gene is possibly TRBD2 (6 bases). Trimming removed 6 bases at V and 3 bases at J, with 24 bases between. The germline gives CDR1 SNHLY, CDR2 FYNNEI. The CDR3 has 17 residues. CDR3 in DNA: TGTGCCAGCAGGGGGGGAGGTTCCTTCTGGGGTATCTACGAGCAGTACTTC. Protein product: CASRGGGSFWGIYEQYF.

This clone was detected only once. The V gene is TRBV27, the J gene TRBJ2-1, with TRBD2 matching 13 bases. Trimming at V came to 4 bases and at J to 6 bases, leaving 12 bases not matched to a gene. Per the germline V gene, CDR1 is MNHEY and CDR2 is SMNVEV (reference sequence). The CDR3 consists of 18 residues. Here the CDR3 DNA reads TGTGCCAGCAGTTACTCCCCGACTAGCGGGAGGAGTATCAATGAGCAGTTCTTC. Translation gives CASSYSPTSGRSINEQFF.

V is TRBV10-3 and J is TRBJ2-1; TRBD2 agrees at 11 bases. The CDR3 length is 14 residues. Germline V gives CDR1 ENHRY, CDR2 SYGVKD. The V gene end was trimmed by 3 bases and the J gene end by 9 bases; junction bases not matched to a gene: 4. CDR3 in DNA: TGTGCCATCAGTGAACTAGCGGGAGTTGGTGAGCAGTTCTTC. Residues: CAISELAGVGEQFF.

The chain joins TRBV30 to TRBJ2-7; D not resolved. The CDR3 runs to 12 residues. Looked up from germline, CDR1 is GTSNPN and CDR2 is SVGIG (reference sequence). The germline V and J ends were trimmed by 0 bases and 7 bases, with 10 bases remaining between them. The CDR3 region has the DNA TGTGCCTGGAGTGTAACGGGTACGGAGCAGTACTTC. Amino acid sequence: CAWSVTGTEQYF.

This sequence joins TRBV6-5 and TRBJ2-7; 7 bases map to TRBD1. The germline CDR1 and CDR2 sequences are MNHEY and SVGAGI. The CDR3 is 14 amino acids. J gave up 3 bases and V 5 bases, and 7 bases lay outside the gene matches. The CDR3 loop reads CASSAFDRDYEQYF. The CDR3 DNA follows: TGTGCCAGCAGTGCCTTCGACAGGGACTACGAGCAGTACTTC.

The chain is built from TRBV7-9 and TRBJ2-5, with a possible D match to TRBD2 (6 bases). Per germline, CDR1 SEHNR and CDR2 FQNEAQ (reference sequence). The V end lost 1 base, the J end lost 8 bases, and 11 bases lay between the germline ends. The CDR3 runs to 13 residues. CDR3 DNA: TGTGCCAGCAGCTTAGTAGCGGCCACCACCCAGTACTTC. Amino acid sequence: CASSLVAATTQYF.

CDR3 DNA: TGTGCCAGCAGTTTGGAGATGGTAGCTTGGAGTGGCGGGGAGCTGTTTTTT. As protein: CASSLEMVAWSGGELFF. The chain is built from TRBV27 and TRBJ2-2; D unclear. CDR1 is MNHEY, CDR2 SMNVEV, per germline (reference sequence). Deletions cut 3 bases from V and 7 bases from J, with 21 bases between. The CDR3 has 17 residues.

The rearrangement uses TRBV6-6 and TRBJ1-1; D gene unclear. The CDR3 is 13 amino acids. V was clipped by 6 bases and J by 4 bases, with 12 bases between them. Looked up from germline, CDR1 is MNHNY and CDR2 is SVGAGI (reference sequence). The DNA of the CDR3 is TGTGCCAGCAGGGGAGAGGGCGGCACTGAAGCTTTCTTT. This translates into CASRGEGGTEAFF.

J is TRBJ1-5 and V is TRBV7-9; 10 positions match TRBD1. The CDR3 loop spans 15 amino acids. Germline V CDR1 and CDR2: SEHNR, FQNEAQ (reference sequence). The trim removed 5 bases at V and 11 bases at J, leaving 12 bases unmatched. The CDR3 bases are TGTGCCAGCAGCAGCGGGACAGGGGCTGGGGTGGCCCAGCATTTT. Protein product: CASSSGTGAGVAQHF.

The gene calls are TRBV5-4 and TRBJ1-1; tentatively, D is TRBD1 (5 bases). Germline V gene lookup returns CDR1 SGHNT and CDR2 YYREEE (reference sequence). Trimming took 2 bases from V and 4 from J, leaving 15 bases between them. The CDR3 is 15 amino acids. The CDR3 protein is CASSFSRTSTTEAFF. The CDR3 DNA is TGTGCCAGCAGCTTTTCCCGGACAAGTACCACTGAAGCTTTCTTT.

The J gene is TRBJ1-1, the V gene TRBV18; 8 nucleotides agree with TRBD1. Looked up from germline, CDR1 is KGHSH and CDR2 is LQKENI. J lost 8 bases, V lost 3 bases, and 8 bases had no gene match. CDR3 length: 14 amino acids. CDR3 sequence: CASSPVQGGEEAFF. Written as DNA, the CDR3 is TGTGCCAGCTCACCCGTACAGGGGGGGGAGGAAGCTTTCTTT.